What follows is one T cell receptor (beta chain) and its context. This sample is drawn from a study of blood T cell repertoires in COVID-19. Study-wide context: PBMCs, B-cell-depleted T cells, or T cells were the source of the cDNA or gDNA that made up the material.

Original methodology: Amplified reference gene primers provided the basis for estimating nucleated cell counts. Here immunoSEQ multiplex PCR was the method, and the copy in TCRdb shows in-frame clones only, minus some. V and J calls and clone size are copied from that table; D and trimming were computed from the DNA. The sample includes some 50,000 clones, about 88% of them seen just once. The sample comprised peripheral blood. The receptor comes from a man in his sixties with acute or convalescent COVID-19.

CDR3 sequence: CASRHRGEYIQYF. CDR3 DNA: TGTGCCAGCAGACACAGGGGCGAGTACATTCAGTACTTC. The chain recombines TRBV5-6 with TRBJ2-4; 7 nucleotides align to TRBD1. CDR1 is SGHDT, CDR2 YYEEEE, per germline. This CDR3 is 13 amino acids long. Trimming removed 5 bases from V and 8 bases from J; junction bases left unmatched: 7.